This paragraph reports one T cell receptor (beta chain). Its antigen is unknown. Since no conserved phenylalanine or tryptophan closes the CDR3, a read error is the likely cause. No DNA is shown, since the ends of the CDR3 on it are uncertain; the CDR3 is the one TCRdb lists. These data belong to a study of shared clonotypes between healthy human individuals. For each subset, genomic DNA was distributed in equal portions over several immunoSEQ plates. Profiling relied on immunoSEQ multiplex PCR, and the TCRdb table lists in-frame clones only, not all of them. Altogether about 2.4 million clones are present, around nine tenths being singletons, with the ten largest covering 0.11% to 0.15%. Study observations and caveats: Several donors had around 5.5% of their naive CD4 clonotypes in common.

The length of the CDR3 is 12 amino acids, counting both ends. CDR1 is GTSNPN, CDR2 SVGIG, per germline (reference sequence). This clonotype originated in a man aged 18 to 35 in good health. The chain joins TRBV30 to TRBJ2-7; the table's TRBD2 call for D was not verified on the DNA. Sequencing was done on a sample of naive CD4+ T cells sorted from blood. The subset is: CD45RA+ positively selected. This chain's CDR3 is CAWSASHSGIHS.